The rows below give T cell receptor beta chains drawn from one sample of a study of identical twins. TCRdb passed the 5' RACE reads through MiXCR, listing each CDR3 protein once. The sample holds around 280,000 distinct CDR3 sequences, under 9.5% seen once. The same data also went into a second study, on yellow fever vaccine responses in identical twins.

The specimen sequenced was memory (CD45RO+) T cells sorted from blood. The receptor set was obtained from a woman aged 18 to 35 in good health. CDR3s include the opening cysteine and the closing phenylalanine or tryptophan. Each record gives: V gene, clone size, J gene, D gene, CDR3 protein, CDR3 DNA. The D gene is left open where the match is weak. Clone size is not always given. Where it is, it says once, few, many or a class for expanded clones.

V gene: TRBV28
clone size: NA
J gene: TRBJ2-5
D gene: NA
CDR3 protein: CASSLGPQPEETQYF
CDR3 DNA: TGTGCCAGCAGTTTGGGTCCACAGCCCGAAGAGACCCAGTACTTC

V gene: TRBV2
clone size: NA
J gene: TRBJ2-5
D gene: TRBD2
CDR3 protein: CASSLFPGLAGTQETQYF
CDR3 DNA: TGTGCCAGCAGCCTTTTCCCGGGACTAGCGGGAACCCAAGAGACCCAGTACTTC

V gene: TRBV7-2
clone size: few
J gene: TRBJ2-7
D gene: NA
CDR3 protein: CASSFSSGSYEQYF
CDR3 DNA: TGTGCCAGCAGCTTTTCCAGCGGTTCCTACGAGCAGTACTTC

V gene: TRBV7-8
clone size: many
J gene: TRBJ2-5
D gene: TRBD2
CDR3 protein: CASSLPPGGLVETQYF
CDR3 DNA: TGTGCCAGCAGCTTACCCCCGGGAGGCCTTGTGGAGACCCAGTACTTC

V gene: TRBV7-9
clone size: many
J gene: TRBJ2-1
D gene: TRBD2
CDR3 protein: CASRLSGATYNEQFF
CDR3 DNA: TGTGCCAGCAGACTCAGCGGGGCCACCTACAATGAGCAGTTCTTC

V gene: TRBV20-1
clone size: few
J gene: TRBJ2-3
D gene: TRBD2
CDR3 protein: CSARASGGDTSTDTQYF
CDR3 DNA: TGCAGTGCTCGAGCGAGCGGGGGGGATACTAGCACAGATACGCAGTATTTT

V gene: TRBV28
clone size: few
J gene: TRBJ1-1
D gene: NA
CDR3 protein: CASSLWYEGMNTEAFF
CDR3 DNA: TGTGCCAGCAGTTTATGGTATGAGGGCATGAACACTGAAGCTTTCTTT

V gene: TRBV18
clone size: few
J gene: TRBJ2-3
D gene: NA
CDR3 protein: CASSPPVADTDTQYF
CDR3 DNA: TGTGCCAGCTCACCCCCGGTGGCGGATACAGATACGCAGTATTTT

V gene: TRBV4-1
clone size: few
J gene: TRBJ2-3
D gene: TRBD2
CDR3 protein: CASSQDVLAGVADTQYF
CDR3 DNA: TGCGCCAGCAGCCAAGATGTCCTAGCGGGAGTGGCAGATACGCAGTATTTT

V gene: TRBV18
clone size: few
J gene: TRBJ2-7
D gene: NA
CDR3 protein: CASSYDIVYEQYF
CDR3 DNA: TGTGCCAGCTCATATGACATCGTCTACGAGCAGTACTTC

V gene: TRBV5-6
clone size: few
J gene: TRBJ2-5
D gene: TRBD1
CDR3 protein: CASSSRGQGFETQYF
CDR3 DNA: TGTGCCAGCTCATCCCGGGGACAGGGGTTTGAGACCCAGTACTTC

V gene: TRBV29-1
clone size: NA
J gene: TRBJ2-4
D gene: NA
CDR3 protein: CSAREGGAKNIQYF
CDR3 DNA: TGCAGCGCCAGGGAAGGGGGAGCCAAAAACATTCAGTACTTC

V gene: TRBV5-1
clone size: many
J gene: TRBJ2-1
D gene: NA
CDR3 protein: CASSLVPGPSYNEQFF
CDR3 DNA: TGCGCCAGCAGCTTGGTCCCGGGACCATCCTACAATGAGCAGTTCTTC

V gene: TRBV27
clone size: NA
J gene: TRBJ2-1
D gene: NA
CDR3 protein: CASSSTGTAGNEQFF
CDR3 DNA: TGTGCCAGCAGTTCCACCGGGACCGCTGGTAATGAGCAGTTCTTC